The subject of this entry is one T cell receptor (beta chain). What it binds is not known. The CDR3 contains 14 residues. The trim removed 4 bases at V and 0 bases at J, leaving 3 bases unmatched. Germline CDR1 and CDR2: MDHEN and SYDVKM. PCR was performed using 60 Vbeta and 13 Jbeta primers. Generated by immunoSEQ multiplex PCR, the TCRdb table keeps only in-frame clones and is missing some. The sample contains about 190,000 clones, 86% of which appear only once. This sample is drawn from a study of cytomegalovirus exposure and HLA in healthy donors. Points from the study as a whole: HLA alleles showed associations with 15,000 to 20,000 TCR beta sequences in a later analysis, at a 0.05 false discovery rate. Equally common other TCR beta chains were less clonally expanded than HLA-associated ones, a later analysis found.

The clonotype was recovered from a woman between 25 and 40 years old in good health and CMV-seronegative. This chain links TRBV28 with TRBJ2-7; TRBD2 agrees at 7 bases. What was sequenced was PBMCs. This chain's CDR3 is CASSWGGASYEQYF. The CDR3 coding sequence is TGTGCCAGCAGTTGGGGGGGAGCCTCCTACGAGCAGTACTTC. Full variable domain (rest looked up from reference TRBV28 and TRBJ2-7): DVKVTQSSRYLVKRTGEKVFLECVQDMDHENMFWYRQDPGLGLRLIYFSYDVKMKEKGDIPEGYSVSREKKERFSLILESASTNQTSMYLCASSWGGASYEQYFGPGTRLTVT.